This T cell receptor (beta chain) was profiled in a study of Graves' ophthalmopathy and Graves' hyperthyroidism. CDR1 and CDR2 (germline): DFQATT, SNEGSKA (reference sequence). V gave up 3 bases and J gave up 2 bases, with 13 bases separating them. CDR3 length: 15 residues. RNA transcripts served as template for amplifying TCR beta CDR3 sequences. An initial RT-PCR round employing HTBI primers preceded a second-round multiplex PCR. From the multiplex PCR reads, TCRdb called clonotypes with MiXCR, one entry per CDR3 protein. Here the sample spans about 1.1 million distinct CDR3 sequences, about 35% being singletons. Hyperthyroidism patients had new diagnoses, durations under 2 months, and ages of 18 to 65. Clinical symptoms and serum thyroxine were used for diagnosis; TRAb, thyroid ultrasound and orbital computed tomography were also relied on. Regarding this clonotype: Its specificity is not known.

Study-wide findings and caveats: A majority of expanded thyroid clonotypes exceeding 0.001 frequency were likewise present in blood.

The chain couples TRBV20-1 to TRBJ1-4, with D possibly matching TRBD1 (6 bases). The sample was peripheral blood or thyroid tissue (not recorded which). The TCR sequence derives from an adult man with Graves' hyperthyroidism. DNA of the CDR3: TGCAGTGCTAGGATAGGGGGGTCGACTAATGAAAAACTGTTTTTT. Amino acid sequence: CSARIGGSTNEKLFF.